This T cell receptor (beta chain) emerged from a study of T-cell reconstitution after alpha-beta-depleted transplantation in children. Only a few counts were recorded for this clonotype. Unique molecular identifiers were used in preparing the TCRbeta library. TCRdb passed the PCR reads through MiXCR, listing each CDR3 protein once. This sample has hundreds of thousands of distinct CDR3 sequences; nearly 10% occur once, and the top ten carry around 9.1%. The germline V and J ends were trimmed by 7 bases and 1 base, with 10 bases remaining between them. The CDR3 is made up of 13 amino acids. The sample in question was PBMCs from the stem cell graft donor, obtained from the stem cell graft. The genes are TRBV12-3 or TRBV12-4 and TRBJ1-1; no clear D gene. The TCR was taken from a human donor who donated a stem cell graft to a child with SCID. The DNA for the CDR3 is TGTGCCAGCACCCTAAGGGCGAACACTGAAGCTTTCTTT. Translation: CASTLRANTEAFF.